The 30 T cell receptor beta chains listed next were all sequenced from one sample in a study of early T cells in non-severe SARS-CoV-2 infection. TCRdb ran MiXCR on the 5' RACE reads and lists one entry per CDR3 protein. The sample lists 55,000 to 70,000 distinct CDR3 sequences, around 6% occurring once. Sequenced: whole blood. Receptors originate from an adult who was a healthcare worker with PCR-confirmed SARS-CoV-2 infection or an uninfected control (not recorded which).

This clonotype was detected ten times or more. V is TRBV18 and J is TRBJ2-6, with D possibly being TRBD1 (5 bases). V was trimmed by 2 bases and J by 6 bases, leaving 14 bases between them. This CDR3 has 16 residues. CDR1 is KGHSH and CDR2 is LQKENI in the germline V gene. The CDR3 nucleotides are TGTGCCAGCTCACCAAGTCAGGGATCGACGGCCAACGTCCTGACTTTC. It yields the protein CASSPSQGSTANVLTF.

This clonotype came up a few times. The V call is TRBV6-5, the J call TRBJ2-7, with 9 bases matching TRBD1. Germline V lookup: CDR1 MNHEY, CDR2 SVGAGI. V lost 4 bases, J lost 3 bases, and 10 bases stayed unmatched. The CDR3 loop spans 16 amino acids. CDR3 nucleotides: TGTGCCAGCAGTTCACACCCGGGACAGGGTCTCTACGAGCAGTACTTC. Translated: CASSSHPGQGLYEQYF.

This clonotype was seen more than once but under ten times. The chain uses TRBV12-3 or TRBV12-4 and TRBJ1-2, with TRBD1 matching over 9 bases. V shed 4 bases and J 3 bases; nucleotides not matched to a gene: 6. The CDR3 contains 15 residues. The CDR3 DNA reads as TGTGCCAGCAGTTCGGATACAGGGGGCTACTATGGCTACACCTTC. It translates to CASSSDTGGYYGYTF.

In this sample, this clonotype turned up many times. The DNA for the CDR3 is TGCAGTGCTAGAAAACTACAGGGGGCCGGCAATCAGCCCCAGCATTTT. Its translation: CSARKLQGAGNQPQHF. The V gene is TRBV20-1, the J gene TRBJ1-5, with TRBD1 matching over 9 bases. Germline CDR1 DFQATT, CDR2 SNEGSKA (reference sequence). The CDR3 has 16 amino acids. The J segment lost 2 bases and the V segment lost 2 bases, leaving 7 bases of the junction unmatched.

In this sample, this clonotype turned up a few times. The genes are TRBV5-4 and TRBJ2-5, with 8 bases lining up with TRBD1. The V gene end was trimmed by 1 base and the J gene end by 2 bases; junction bases not matched to a gene: 10. Germline V gene lookup returns CDR1 SGHNT and CDR2 YYREEE (reference sequence). This CDR3 is 17 amino acids long. The CDR3 loop is CASSLNSWDRMQETQYF. The DNA of the CDR3 is TGTGCCAGCAGCTTGAACTCTTGGGACAGGATGCAAGAGACCCAGTACTTC.

This clonotype was seen repeatedly, ten times or more. The J gene is TRBJ2-1, the V gene TRBV21-1. TRBV21-1 is recorded as a pseudogene. This CDR3 is built from 15 residues. CDR3 residues: CASSKSGDRDNEQFF. The CDR3 bases are TGTGCCAGCAGCAAATCCGGAGACCGCGACAATGAGCAGTTCTTC.

The chain joins TRBV12-3 or TRBV12-4 to TRBJ2-7; 8 bases are shared with TRBD2. The CDR3 spans 15 residues. J lost 1 base, V lost 5 bases, and 7 bases had no gene match. CDR3 nucleotide sequence: TGTGCCAGCAGTAGGGGACTAGGACGGTCCTACGAGCAGTACTTC. Protein product: CASSRGLGRSYEQYF.

This chain joins TRBV14 and TRBJ2-5; a weak D match, TRBD1 (6 bases). CDR1 and CDR2 from the germline V gene are SGHDN and FVKESK. The CDR3 is 18 amino acids. Trimming took off 0 bases at V and 4 bases at J, with 21 bases between the two ends. CDR3 in DNA: TGTGCCAGCAGCCAAGATCGAAGTACTGTACAGGGACGAGAGACCCAGTACTTC. It yields the protein CASSQDRSTVQGRETQYF. The complete variable domain, with remaining parts taken from reference TRBV14 and TRBJ2-5, reads EAGVTQFPSHSVIEKGQTVTLRCDPISGHDNLYWYRRVMGKEIKFLLHFVKESKQDESGMPNNRFLAERTGGTYSTLKVQPAELEDSGVYFCASSQDRSTVQGRETQYFGPGTRLLVL.

This clonotype was observed a handful of times. The chain uses TRBV20-1 and TRBJ2-2; 10 bases are shared with TRBD2. V was clipped by 6 bases and J by 6 bases; unmatched bases: 7. Germline V gene data show CDR1 as DFQATT and CDR2 as SNEGSKA (reference sequence). The CDR3 totals 14 residues. The CDR3 region is CSALSGRVAGELFF. The DNA of the CDR3 is TGCAGTGCCCTGAGCGGGAGGGTAGCCGGGGAGCTGTTTTTT.

This clonotype was observed many times. The chain has TRBV12-3 or TRBV12-4 and TRBJ2-1, with a tentative D call TRBD1 (6 bases). CDR3 size: 12 residues. The V gene lost 7 bases and the J gene lost 6 bases, with 10 bases spanning the gap. The CDR3, as DNA: TGTGCCAGCAAAACAGGGTCCAATGAGCAGTTCTTC. Protein: CASKTGSNEQFF.

As to this clonotype: Just one base apart from a much larger clone, this may be a read error. The rearrangement joins TRBV10-2 to TRBJ2-1, with D maybe TRBD1 (6 bases). CDR3 length equals 15 residues. V lost 4 bases, J lost 6 bases, and 16 bases lay in between. Germline CDR1 WSHSY, CDR2 SAAADI. The CDR3 protein is CASSVGGSPCNEQFF. The CDR3 DNA follows: TGCGCCAGCAGTGTAGGGGGTTCGCCCTGCAATGAGCAGTTCTTC.

This clonotype was detected many times. J is TRBJ1-1 and V is TRBV6-2 or TRBV6-3; tentative D call: TRBD1 (6 bases). V was cut by 4 bases and J by 10 bases, with 13 bases left in between. Germline CDR1 MNHEY, CDR2 SVGEGT. The CDR3 runs 12 residues. The CDR3 loop reads CASSLVVGGAFF. DNA for the CDR3: TGTGCCAGCAGTTTGGTAGTAGGGGGAGCTTTCTTT.

This clonotype was picked up many times. This chain connects TRBV5-1 to TRBJ1-1; 11 nucleotides match TRBD1. Trimming took 5 bases from V and 4 from J; bases not matched to a gene: 7. The CDR3 consists of 15 residues. Looked up from germline, CDR1 is SGHRS and CDR2 is YFSETQ. The CDR3 is CASRPGQGASTEAFF. CDR3 nucleotides: TGCGCCAGCAGACCAGGACAGGGGGCGAGCACTGAAGCTTTCTTT.

This clonotype was counted ten times or more. The J gene is TRBJ1-2, the V gene TRBV30; the D gene is possibly TRBD1 (5 bases). Trimming took 3 bases from V and 8 from J, leaving 13 bases between them. There are 12 residues in the CDR3. Germline V gives CDR1 GTSNPN, CDR2 SVGIG (reference sequence). The CDR3 loop reads CAWRRGVEGYTF. In DNA form, the CDR3 reads TGTGCCTGGAGACGGGGGGTGGAAGGCTACACCTTC.

This clonotype has just one count. The genes are TRBV9 and TRBJ2-1; no definite D call. The V end was cut by 3 bases, the J end by 4 bases, with 17 bases between. The CDR3 is made up of 16 amino acids. The germline V gene encodes CDR1 SGDLS and CDR2 YYNGEE. As DNA, the CDR3 is TGTGCCAGCAGCGCCCCGGCGGACCCTCTTTACAATGAGCAGTTCTTC. Its translation is CASSAPADPLYNEQFF.

The CDR3 reads CASSGRDSLRYGYTF. CDR3 nucleotides: TGTGCCAGCAGCGGCCGGGACAGCCTCCGCTATGGCTACACCTTC. The rearrangement uses TRBV5-5 and TRBJ1-2; TRBD1 matches 7 bases. CDR1 is SGHKS, CDR2 YYEKEE, per germline (reference sequence). V gave up 4 bases and J gave up 4 bases; unmatched junction bases: 10. The CDR3 is made up of 15 amino acids.

This clonotype has a count of ten or more. CDR3 loop: CASSADRVQETQYF. The CDR3 DNA is TGTGCCAGCAGCGCCGACAGGGTCCAAGAGACCCAGTACTTC. The chain joins TRBV7-7 to TRBJ2-5, with 7 bases fitting TRBD1. V shed 5 bases and J 1 base; nucleotides not matched to a gene: 4. CDR1 and CDR2 from the germline V gene are SSHAT and FNYEAQ (reference sequence). The CDR3 runs 14 residues.

This clonotype was seen many times. The chain couples TRBV2 to TRBJ1-1; a possible D gene is TRBD1 (5 bases). Germline V CDR1 and CDR2: SNHLY, FYNNEI. The CDR3 totals 13 residues. Trimming took 4 bases from V and 0 from J, leaving 6 bases between them. The CDR3 loop reads CASSGQLNTEAFF. As DNA, the CDR3 is TGTGCCAGCAGTGGACAGTTGAACACTGAAGCTTTCTTT.

In its sample, this clonotype was seen many times. This sequence joins TRBV18 and TRBJ1-1; D may be TRBD1 (6 bases). V was trimmed by 3 bases and J by 4 bases, leaving 12 bases between them. Germline loops: CDR1 KGHSH, CDR2 LQKENI. CDR3 length: 14 residues. CDR3 nucleotide sequence: TGTGCCAGCTCACCGGCGGGGGGCGGCACTGAAGCTTTCTTT. This sequence encodes CASSPAGGGTEAFF.

Ten or more counts support this clonotype. The CDR3 protein is CSARGPVRLSSYNEQFF. CDR3 in DNA: TGCAGTGCTAGAGGCCCTGTGAGGTTGAGCTCCTACAATGAGCAGTTCTTC. The genes are TRBV20-1 and TRBJ2-1; D call uncertain. With 1 base removed from V and 0 bases from J, the gap between germline ends came to 16 bases. The CDR3 consists of 17 residues. The germline gives CDR1 DFQATT, CDR2 SNEGSKA (reference sequence).

In its sample, this clonotype was seen many times. The gene calls are TRBV7-8 and TRBJ2-5; D gene unclear. This CDR3 comprises 14 residues. Germline assignment: CDR1 SGHVS and CDR2 FQNEAQ. V gave up 11 bases and J gave up 0 bases, with 16 bases separating them. CDR3 bases: TGTGCCTCTCTTTTGGGCCTATACCAAGAGACCCAGTACTTC. Its translation: CASLLGLYQETQYF.

This clonotype was observed many times. V is TRBV30 and J is TRBJ1-2; 8 bases are a match to TRBD1. V shed 2 bases and J 5 bases; nucleotides not matched to a gene: 7. The CDR3 is 14 residues long. Germline CDR1 and CDR2: GTSNPN and SVGIG (reference sequence). The CDR3 here is CAWSQPGGLYGYTF. In DNA form, the CDR3 reads TGTGCCTGGAGTCAACCAGGGGGCTTATATGGCTACACCTTC.

On this clonotype itself: One junction end does not reproduce the germline sequence, and a read error may be involved. The V gene is TRBV6-4, the J gene TRBJ2-1; D is unclear. Germline assignment: CDR1 MRHNA and CDR2 SNTAGT. The CDR3 is made up of 15 amino acids. The CDR3 DNA reads as TGTGCCAGCAGTGACTCTTCCGGCTCCTTCAATGAGCAGTTCTTC. This gives the protein CASSDSSGSFNEQFF.

This clonotype was counted ten times or more. This chain uses TRBV12-3 or TRBV12-4 with TRBJ2-7; D is perhaps TRBD1 (5 bases). V lost 4 bases and J lost 3, with 13 bases in between. CDR3 length equals 14 residues. The CDR3 nucleotides are TGTGCCAGCAGTTCAGGGTTACAGGTCTACGAGCAGTACTTC. This codes for CASSSGLQVYEQYF.

This clonotype was counted at least ten times. This chain joins TRBV16 and TRBJ1-2; D is uncertain. Trimming stripped 4 bases from V and 8 bases from J, with 20 bases between. The CDR3 is 15 residues long. The germline gives CDR1 KGHSY, CDR2 FQNENV. The DNA for the CDR3 is TGTGCCAGCAGCCCCTCGAATTTAAGGGTTAGGGGCTACACCTTC. Protein sequence: CASSPSNLRVRGYTF.

This clonotype came up many times. The gene calls are TRBV3-1 and TRBJ2-3; D is undetermined. The CDR3 is made up of 16 amino acids. Germline V lookup: CDR1 LGHDT, CDR2 YNNKEL (reference sequence). The V end was cut by 0 bases, the J end by 3 bases, with 13 bases between. CDR3 in amino acids: CASSQERMGSTDTQYF. CDR3 nucleotides: TGTGCCAGCAGCCAAGAGAGGATGGGGTCGACAGATACGCAGTATTTT.

This clonotype ranks as medium-sized (0.01 to 0.1%). The V and J genes are TRBV9 and TRBJ1-5; TRBD1 is a possible D gene (5 bases). Germline values: CDR1 SGDLS, CDR2 YYNGEE. This CDR3 is built from 15 residues. V was cut by 0 bases and J by 6 bases, with 13 bases left in between. DNA for the CDR3: TGTGCCAGCAGCGTAGGAGGGGAGATGGTTCAGCCCCAGCATTTT. This sequence encodes CASSVGGEMVQPQHF.

This chain connects TRBV28 to TRBJ1-1; perhaps TRBD1 as D (5 bases). This CDR3 spans 13 amino acids. V lost 7 bases and J lost 4, with 13 bases in between. CDR1 is MDHEN and CDR2 is SYDVKM in the germline V gene. The CDR3 bases are TGTGCCAGCAAGGGACCGGGGATCACTGAAGCTTTCTTT. Encoded protein: CASKGPGITEAFF.

As concerns this clonotype: This may stem from a read error, because a much larger clone lies one nucleotide away. The chain carries TRBV29-1 and TRBJ2-2; unclear D gene. Trimming cost V 7 bases and J 3 bases, with 6 bases left between them. Per the germline V gene, CDR1 is SQVTM and CDR2 is ANQGSEA. This CDR3 region has 11 residues. Written as DNA, the CDR3 is TGCAGCGGATCGTACACCGGGGAGCTGTTTTTT. As protein: CSGSYTGELFF.

Ten or more counts support this clonotype. The chain links TRBV20-1 to TRBJ2-7; D tentatively reads TRBD1 or TRBD2 (5 bases each). In germline, CDR1 is DFQATT, CDR2 SNEGSKA (reference sequence). The ends were cut back, 1 base at V and 1 base at J, with 5 bases in the middle. The CDR3 has 12 amino acids. CDR3 in amino acids: CSARGGSYEQYF. CDR3 coding DNA: TGCAGTGCTAGAGGGGGGTCCTACGAGCAGTACTTC.